This T cell receptor (beta chain) was obtained from a study of long-term antiretroviral therapy in people with HIV. The CDR3 loop spans 15 amino acids. V lost 3 bases to trimming and J lost 10 bases; unmatched junction nucleotides: 9. Germline CDR1 is LGHNA and CDR2 is YSLEER. Assay version v3.0 of immunoSEQ was used, and it was run at survey level. Clones were sequenced by immunoSEQ multiplex PCR, and TCRdb holds only the in-frame ones, with some missing. The sample includes 15,000 to 20,000 clones, approximately 82% of them seen just once. Sample: unsorted PBMCs, taken 0.3 years before starting antiretroviral therapy. The chain has TRBV4-3 and TRBJ1-2, with 12 nucleotides matching TRBD1. The sequence derives from a man aged 50 to 60 with HIV. The CDR3 spells CASSQDPGQGASYTF. In DNA, the CDR3 is TGCGCCAGCAGCCAGGATCCGGGACAGGGGGCTTCCTACACCTTC.